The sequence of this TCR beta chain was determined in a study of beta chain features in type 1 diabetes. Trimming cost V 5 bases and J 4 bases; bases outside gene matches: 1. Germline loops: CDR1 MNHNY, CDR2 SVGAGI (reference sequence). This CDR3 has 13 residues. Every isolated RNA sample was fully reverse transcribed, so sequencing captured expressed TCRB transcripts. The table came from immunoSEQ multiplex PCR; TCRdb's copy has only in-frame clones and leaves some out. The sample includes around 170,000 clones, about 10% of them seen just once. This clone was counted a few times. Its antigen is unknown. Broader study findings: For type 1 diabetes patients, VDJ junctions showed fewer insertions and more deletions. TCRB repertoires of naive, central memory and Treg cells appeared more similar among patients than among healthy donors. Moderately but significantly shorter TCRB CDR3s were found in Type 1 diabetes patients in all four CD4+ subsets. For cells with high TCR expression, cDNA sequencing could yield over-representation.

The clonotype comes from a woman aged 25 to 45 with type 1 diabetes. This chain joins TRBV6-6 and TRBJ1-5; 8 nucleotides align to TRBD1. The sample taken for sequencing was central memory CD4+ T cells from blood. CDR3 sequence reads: CASSRTGNQPQHF. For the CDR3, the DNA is TGTGCCAGCAGTCGGACAGGGAATCAGCCCCAGCATTTT.